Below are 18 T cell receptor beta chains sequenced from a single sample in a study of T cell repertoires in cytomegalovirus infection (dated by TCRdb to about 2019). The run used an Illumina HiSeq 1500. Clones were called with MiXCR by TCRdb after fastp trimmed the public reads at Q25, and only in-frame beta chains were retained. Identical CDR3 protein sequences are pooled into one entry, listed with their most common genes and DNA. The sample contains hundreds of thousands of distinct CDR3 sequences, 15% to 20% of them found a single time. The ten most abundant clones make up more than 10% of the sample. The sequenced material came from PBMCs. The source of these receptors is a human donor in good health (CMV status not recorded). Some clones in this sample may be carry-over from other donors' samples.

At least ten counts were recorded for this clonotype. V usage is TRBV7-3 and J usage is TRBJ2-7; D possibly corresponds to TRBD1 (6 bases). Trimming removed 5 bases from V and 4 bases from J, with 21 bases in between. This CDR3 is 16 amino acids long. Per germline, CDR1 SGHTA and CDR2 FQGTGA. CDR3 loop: CASSPHPTGQGYEQYF. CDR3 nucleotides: TGTGCCAGCAGCCCCCACCCGACAGGACAAGGTTACGAGCAGTACTTC.

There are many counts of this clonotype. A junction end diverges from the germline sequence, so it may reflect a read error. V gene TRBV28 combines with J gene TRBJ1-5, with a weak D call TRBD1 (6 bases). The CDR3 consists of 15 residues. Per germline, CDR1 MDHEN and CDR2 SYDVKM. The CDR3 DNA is TGTGCCAGCAGTTTATCGGGGGCCCCACATCAGCTCCAGCATTTT. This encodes CASSLSGAPHQLQHF.

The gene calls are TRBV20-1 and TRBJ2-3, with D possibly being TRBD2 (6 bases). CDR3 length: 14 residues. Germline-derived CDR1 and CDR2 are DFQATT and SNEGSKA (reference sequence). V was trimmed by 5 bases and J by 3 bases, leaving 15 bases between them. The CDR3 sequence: CSARKTSGTDTQYF. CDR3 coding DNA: TGCAGTGCTCGGAAGACTAGTGGGACAGATACGCAGTATTTT.

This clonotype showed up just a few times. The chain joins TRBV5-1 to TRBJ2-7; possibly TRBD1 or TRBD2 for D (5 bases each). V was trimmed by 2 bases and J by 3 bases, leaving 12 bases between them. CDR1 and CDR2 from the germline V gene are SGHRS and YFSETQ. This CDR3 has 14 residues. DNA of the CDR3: TGCGCCAGCAGCTTTCGAGGGGCGGGCTACGAGCAGTACTTC. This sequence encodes CASSFRGAGYEQYF.

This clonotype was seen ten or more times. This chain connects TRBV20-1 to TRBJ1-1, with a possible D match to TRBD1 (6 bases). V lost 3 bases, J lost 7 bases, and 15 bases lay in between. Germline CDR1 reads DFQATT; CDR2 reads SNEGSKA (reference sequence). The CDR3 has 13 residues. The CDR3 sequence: CSARGYRDHEAFF. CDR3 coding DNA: TGCAGTGCTAGGGGATACAGGGATCATGAAGCTTTCTTT.

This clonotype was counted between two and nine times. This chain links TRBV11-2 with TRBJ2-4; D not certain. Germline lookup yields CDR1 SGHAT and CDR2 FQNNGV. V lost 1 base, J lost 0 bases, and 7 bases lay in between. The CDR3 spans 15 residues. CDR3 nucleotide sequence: TGTGCCAGCAGCTTAGCGTCCCTAGCCAAAAACATTCAGTACTTC. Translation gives CASSLASLAKNIQYF.

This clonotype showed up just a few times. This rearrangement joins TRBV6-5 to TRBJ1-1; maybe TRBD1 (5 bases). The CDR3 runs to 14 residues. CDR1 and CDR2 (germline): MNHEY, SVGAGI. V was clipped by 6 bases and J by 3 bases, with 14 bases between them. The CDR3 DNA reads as TGTGCCAGCAGGAAGATCCGGGGGGACACTGAAGCTTTCTTT. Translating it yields CASRKIRGDTEAFF.

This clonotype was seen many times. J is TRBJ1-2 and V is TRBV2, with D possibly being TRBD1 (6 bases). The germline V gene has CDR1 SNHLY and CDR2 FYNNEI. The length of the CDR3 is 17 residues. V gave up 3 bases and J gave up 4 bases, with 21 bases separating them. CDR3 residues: CASSDIGGARKAYGYTF. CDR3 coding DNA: TGTGCCAGCAGTGATATTGGGGGCGCGAGGAAGGCCTATGGCTACACCTTC.

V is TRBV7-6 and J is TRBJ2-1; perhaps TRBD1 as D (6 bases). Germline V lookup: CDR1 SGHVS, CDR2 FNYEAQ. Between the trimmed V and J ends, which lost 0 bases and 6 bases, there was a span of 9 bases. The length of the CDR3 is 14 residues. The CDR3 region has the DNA TGTGCCAGCAGCTTAGCTCAGGGGCCCAATGAGCAGTTCTTC. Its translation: CASSLAQGPNEQFF.

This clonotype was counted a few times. CDR3 in DNA: TGTGCCAGCTCGCAGACAGGGGCGGGAGAGACCCAGTACTTC. It translates to CASSQTGAGETQYF. The chain links TRBV18 to TRBJ2-5; 8 bases are a match to TRBD1. V gave up 6 bases and J gave up 4 bases; unmatched junction bases: 7. CDR3 length: 14 residues. CDR1 and CDR2 (germline): KGHSH, LQKENI.

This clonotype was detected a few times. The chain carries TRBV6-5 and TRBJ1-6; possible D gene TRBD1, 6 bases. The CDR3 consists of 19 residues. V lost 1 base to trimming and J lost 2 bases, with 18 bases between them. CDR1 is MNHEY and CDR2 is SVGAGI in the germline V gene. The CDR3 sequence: CASSYFKPTGRAYNSPLHF. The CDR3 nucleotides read TGTGCCAGCAGTTACTTTAAACCTACAGGGAGGGCCTATAATTCACCCCTCCACTTT.

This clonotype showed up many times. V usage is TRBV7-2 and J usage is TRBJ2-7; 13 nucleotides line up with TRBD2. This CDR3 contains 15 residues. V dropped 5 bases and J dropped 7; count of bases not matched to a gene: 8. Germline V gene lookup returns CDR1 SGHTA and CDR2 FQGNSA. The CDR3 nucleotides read TGTGCCAGCAGCCCACTAGCGGGGGGGCGGGGGGAGCAGTACTTC. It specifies CASSPLAGGRGEQYF.

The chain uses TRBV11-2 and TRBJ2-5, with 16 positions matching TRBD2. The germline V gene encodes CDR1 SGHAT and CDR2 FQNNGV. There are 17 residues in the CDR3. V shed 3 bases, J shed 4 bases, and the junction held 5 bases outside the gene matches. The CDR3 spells CASSFGTSGGAGETQYF. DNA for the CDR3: TGTGCCAGCAGCTTCGGGACTAGCGGGGGGGCCGGAGAGACCCAGTACTTC.

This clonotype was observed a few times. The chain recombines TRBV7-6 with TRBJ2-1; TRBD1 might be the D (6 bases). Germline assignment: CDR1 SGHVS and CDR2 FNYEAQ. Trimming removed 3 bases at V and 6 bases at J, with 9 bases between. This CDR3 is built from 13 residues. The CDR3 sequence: CASSFGTPNEQFF. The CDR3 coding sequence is TGTGCCAGCAGCTTTGGGACACCCAATGAGCAGTTCTTC.

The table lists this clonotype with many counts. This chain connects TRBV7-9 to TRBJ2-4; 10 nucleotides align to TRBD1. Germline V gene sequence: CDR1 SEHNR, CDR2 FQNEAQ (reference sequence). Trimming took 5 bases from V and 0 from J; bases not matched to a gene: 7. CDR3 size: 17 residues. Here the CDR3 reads CASSGGQGNIAKNIQYF. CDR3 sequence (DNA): TGTGCCAGCAGCGGGGGACAGGGGAATATAGCCAAAAACATTCAGTACTTC.

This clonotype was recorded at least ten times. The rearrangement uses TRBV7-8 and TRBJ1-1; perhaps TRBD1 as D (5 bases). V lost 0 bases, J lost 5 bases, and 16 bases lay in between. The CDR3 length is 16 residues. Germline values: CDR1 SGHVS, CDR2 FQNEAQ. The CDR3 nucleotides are TGTGCCAGCAGCTTAGCTGGTTCGAGGGGAGATACTGAAGCTTTCTTT. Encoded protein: CASSLAGSRGDTEAFF.

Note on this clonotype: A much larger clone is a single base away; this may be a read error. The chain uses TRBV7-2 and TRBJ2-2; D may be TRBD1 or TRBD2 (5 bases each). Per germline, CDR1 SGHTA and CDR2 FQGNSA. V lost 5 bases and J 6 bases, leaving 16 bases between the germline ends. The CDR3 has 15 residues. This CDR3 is CASSLSGQGAGELFF. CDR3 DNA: TGTGCCAGCAGCCTTTCGGGGCAGGGTGCCGGGGAGCTGTTTTTT.

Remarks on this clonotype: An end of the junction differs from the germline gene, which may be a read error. This CDR3 reads CASSLGTSFYNEQFF. CDR3 DNA: TGTGCTAGCAGCTTAGGGACTAGTTTCTACAATGAGCAGTTCTTC. This chain joins TRBV7-7 and TRBJ2-1, with TRBD2 identical over 8 bases. Germline loops: CDR1 SSHAT, CDR2 FNYEAQ (reference sequence). The CDR3 extends over 15 amino acids.